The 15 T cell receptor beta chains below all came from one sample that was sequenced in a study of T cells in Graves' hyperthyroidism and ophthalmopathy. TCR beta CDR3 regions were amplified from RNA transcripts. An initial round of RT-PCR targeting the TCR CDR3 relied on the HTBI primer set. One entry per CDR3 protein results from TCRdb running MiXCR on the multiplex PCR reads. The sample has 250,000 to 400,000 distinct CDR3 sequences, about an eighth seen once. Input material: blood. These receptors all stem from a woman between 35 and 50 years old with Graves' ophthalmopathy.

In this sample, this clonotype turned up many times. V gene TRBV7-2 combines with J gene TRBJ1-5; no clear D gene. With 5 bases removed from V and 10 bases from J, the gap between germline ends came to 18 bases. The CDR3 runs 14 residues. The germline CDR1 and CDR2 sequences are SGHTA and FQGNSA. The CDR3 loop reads CASSPLGSRVPQHF. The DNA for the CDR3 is TGTGCCAGCAGCCCCCTCGGTTCGCGAGTCCCCCAGCATTTT.

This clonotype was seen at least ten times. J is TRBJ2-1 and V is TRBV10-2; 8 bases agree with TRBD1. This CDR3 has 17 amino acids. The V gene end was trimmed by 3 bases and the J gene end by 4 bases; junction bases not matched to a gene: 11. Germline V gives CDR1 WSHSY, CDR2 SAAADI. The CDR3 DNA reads TGCGCCAGCAGTGATAGGACAGGGCCAATACCGTACAATGAGCAGTTCTTC. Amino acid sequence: CASSDRTGPIPYNEQFF.

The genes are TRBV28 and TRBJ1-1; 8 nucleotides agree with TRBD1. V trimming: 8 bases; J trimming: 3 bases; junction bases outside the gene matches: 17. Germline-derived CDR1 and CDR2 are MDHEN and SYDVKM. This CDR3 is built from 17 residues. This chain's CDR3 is CASSPSGGADRHTEAFF. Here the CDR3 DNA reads TGTGCCAGCTCACCTTCAGGGGGCGCGGACCGTCACACTGAAGCTTTCTTT.

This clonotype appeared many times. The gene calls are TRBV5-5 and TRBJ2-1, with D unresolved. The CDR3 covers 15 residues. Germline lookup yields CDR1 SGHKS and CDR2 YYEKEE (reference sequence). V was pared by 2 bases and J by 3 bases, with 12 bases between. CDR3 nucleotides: TGTGCCAGCAGCTTCGGACCACCGGACTACAATGAGCAGTTCTTC. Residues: CASSFGPPDYNEQFF.

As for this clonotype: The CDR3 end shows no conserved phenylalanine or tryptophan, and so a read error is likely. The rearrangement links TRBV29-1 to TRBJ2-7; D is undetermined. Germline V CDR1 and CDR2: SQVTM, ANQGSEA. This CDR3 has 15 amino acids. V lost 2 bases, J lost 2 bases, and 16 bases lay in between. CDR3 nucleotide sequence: TGCAGCGTTGAAATACAGTCAGGAAAAACCTACGAGCAGTACCTC. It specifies CSVEIQSGKTYEQYL.

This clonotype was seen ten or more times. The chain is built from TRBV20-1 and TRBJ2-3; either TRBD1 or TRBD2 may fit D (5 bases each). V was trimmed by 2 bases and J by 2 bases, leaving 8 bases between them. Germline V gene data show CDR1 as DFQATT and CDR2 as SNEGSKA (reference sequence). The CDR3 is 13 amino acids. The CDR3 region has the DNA TGCAGTGCTAGAATGGGGACCACAGATACGCAGTATTTT. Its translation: CSARMGTTDTQYF.

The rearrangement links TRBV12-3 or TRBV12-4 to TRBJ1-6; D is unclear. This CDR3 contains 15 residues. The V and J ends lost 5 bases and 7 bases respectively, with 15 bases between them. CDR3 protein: CASSPRPYPNSPLHF. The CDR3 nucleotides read TGTGCCAGCAGTCCGAGGCCCTATCCGAATTCACCCCTCCACTTT.

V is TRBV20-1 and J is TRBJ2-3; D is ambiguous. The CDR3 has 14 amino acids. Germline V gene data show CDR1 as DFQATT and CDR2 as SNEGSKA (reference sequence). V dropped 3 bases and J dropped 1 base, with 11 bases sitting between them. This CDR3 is CSARVVGRTDTQYF. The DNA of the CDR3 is TGCAGTGCTAGGGTCGTGGGCCGCACAGATACGCAGTATTTT.

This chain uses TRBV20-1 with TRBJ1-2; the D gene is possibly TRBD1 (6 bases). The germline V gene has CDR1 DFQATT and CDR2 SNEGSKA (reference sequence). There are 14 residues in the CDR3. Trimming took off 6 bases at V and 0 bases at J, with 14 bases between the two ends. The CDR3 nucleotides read TGCAGTGCGCCGGACAGCGAAGCTAACTATGGCTACACCTTC. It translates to CSAPDSEANYGYTF.

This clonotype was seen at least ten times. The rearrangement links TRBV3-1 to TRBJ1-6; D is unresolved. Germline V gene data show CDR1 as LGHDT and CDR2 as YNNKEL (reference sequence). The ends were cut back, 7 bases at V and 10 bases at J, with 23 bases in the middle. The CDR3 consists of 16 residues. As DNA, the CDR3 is TGTGCCAGCACCGCCCAGCCAGTGGGGAATCAATCACCCCTCCACTTT. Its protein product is CASTAQPVGNQSPLHF.

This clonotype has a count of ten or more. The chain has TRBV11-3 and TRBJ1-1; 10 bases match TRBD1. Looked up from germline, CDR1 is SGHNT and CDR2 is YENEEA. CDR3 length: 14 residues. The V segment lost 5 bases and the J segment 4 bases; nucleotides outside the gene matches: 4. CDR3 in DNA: TGTGCCAGCAGCGATCGGACAGGGGGCACTGAAGCTTTCTTT. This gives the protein CASSDRTGGTEAFF.

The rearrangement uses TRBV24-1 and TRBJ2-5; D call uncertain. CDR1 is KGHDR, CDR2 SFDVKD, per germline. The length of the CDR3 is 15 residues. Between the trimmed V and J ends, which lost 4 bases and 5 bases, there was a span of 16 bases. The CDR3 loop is CATSDPRGTGETQYF. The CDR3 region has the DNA TGTGCCACCAGTGACCCACGAGGAACCGGGGAGACCCAGTACTTC.

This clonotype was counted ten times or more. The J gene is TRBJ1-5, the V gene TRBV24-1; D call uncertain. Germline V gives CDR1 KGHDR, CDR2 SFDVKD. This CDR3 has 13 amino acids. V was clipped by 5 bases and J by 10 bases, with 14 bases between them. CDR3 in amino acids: CATSGGILGPQHF. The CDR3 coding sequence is TGTGCCACCAGTGGAGGGATACTGGGTCCCCAGCATTTT.

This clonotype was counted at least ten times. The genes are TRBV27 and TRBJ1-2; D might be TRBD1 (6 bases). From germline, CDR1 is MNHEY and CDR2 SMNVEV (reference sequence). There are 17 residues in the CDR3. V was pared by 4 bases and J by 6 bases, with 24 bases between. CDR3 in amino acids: CASSSPTSMTGGHGYTF. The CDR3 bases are TGTGCCAGCAGTTCCCCGACCTCGATGACAGGCGGTCATGGCTACACCTTC.

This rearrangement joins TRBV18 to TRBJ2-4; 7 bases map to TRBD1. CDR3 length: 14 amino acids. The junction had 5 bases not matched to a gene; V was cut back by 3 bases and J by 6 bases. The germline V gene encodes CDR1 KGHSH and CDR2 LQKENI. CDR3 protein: CASSPWGQINIQYF. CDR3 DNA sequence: TGTGCCAGCTCACCCTGGGGACAGATAAACATTCAGTACTTC. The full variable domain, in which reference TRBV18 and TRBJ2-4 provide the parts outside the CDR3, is NAGVMQNPRHLVRRRGQEARLRCSPMKGHSHVYWYRQLPEEGLKFMVYLQKENIIDESGMPKERFSAEFPKEGPSILRIQQVVRGDSAAYFCASSPWGQINIQYFGAGTRLSVL.